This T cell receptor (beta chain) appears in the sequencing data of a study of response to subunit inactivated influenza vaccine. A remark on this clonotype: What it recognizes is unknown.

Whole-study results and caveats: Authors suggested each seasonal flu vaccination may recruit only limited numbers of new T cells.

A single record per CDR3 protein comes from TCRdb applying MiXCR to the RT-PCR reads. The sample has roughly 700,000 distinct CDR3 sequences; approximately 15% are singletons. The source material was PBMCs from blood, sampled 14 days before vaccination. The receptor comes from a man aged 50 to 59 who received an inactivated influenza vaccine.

CDR3 loop: CASSFYIQGRETQYF. CDR3 coding DNA: TGTGCCAGCAGCTTCTATATCCAGGGAAGAGAGACCCAGTACTTC. This sequence joins TRBV5-6 and TRBJ2-5; TRBD1 is a possible D gene (5 bases). Deletions cut 2 bases from V and 4 bases from J, with 15 bases between. The CDR3 extends over 15 amino acids. From germline, CDR1 is SGHDT and CDR2 YYEEEE.